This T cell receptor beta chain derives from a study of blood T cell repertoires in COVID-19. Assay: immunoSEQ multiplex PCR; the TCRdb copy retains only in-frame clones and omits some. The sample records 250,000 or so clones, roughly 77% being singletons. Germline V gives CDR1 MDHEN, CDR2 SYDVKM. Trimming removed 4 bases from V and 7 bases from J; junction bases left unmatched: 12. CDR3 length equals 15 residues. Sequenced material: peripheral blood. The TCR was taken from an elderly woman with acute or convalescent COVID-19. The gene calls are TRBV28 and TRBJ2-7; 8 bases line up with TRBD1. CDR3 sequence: CASSSLRTGLREQYF. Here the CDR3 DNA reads TGTGCCAGCAGTTCCCTACGGACAGGGCTCAGGGAGCAGTACTTC.